The rows below give T cell receptor beta chains drawn from one sample of a study of cytomegalovirus exposure and HLA in healthy donors. The method was immunoSEQ multiplex PCR; TCRdb's version includes in-frame clones alone and lacks a portion of them. In the table there are 200,000 or so clones, roughly 87% of which are singletons. Sequenced: PBMCs. The receptor set was obtained from a girl in the first two years of life in good health and CMV-seronegative. Both conserved end residues are part of each CDR3. Fields, in order: J gene, V gene, D gene, CDR3 length, clone size, CDR3 protein, CDR3 DNA. The D gene is left open where the match is weak. Size tells how often a clone was seen (once, few, many) or the class of an expanded clone, and some rows leave it out.

TRBJ2-3 | TRBV30 | TRBD1 | 16 | . | CAWSNWAGGTADTQYF | TGTGCCTGGTCGAATTGGGCAGGGGGTACCGCAGATACGCAGTATTTT
TRBJ2-1 | TRBV25-1 | TRBD2 | 15 | . | CASSEGTSGNGEQFF | TGTGCCAGCAGTGAAGGGACTAGCGGGAACGGCGAGCAGTTCTTC
TRBJ1-1 | TRBV7-9 | TRBD1 | 15 | . | CASRHRTGRNTEAFF | TGTGCCAGCAGGCATCGGACAGGGCGGAACACTGAAGCTTTCTTT
TRBJ1-1 | TRBV4-1 | . | 17 | . | CASSQDQARGVVTEAFF | TGCGCCAGCAGCCAAGATCAGGCCAGGGGCGTCGTCACTGAAGCTTTCTTT
TRBJ2-5 | TRBV4-3 | TRBD2 | 18 | . | CASSQDRFWVAGGSTQYF | TGCGCCAGCAGCCAAGATCGTTTCTGGGTAGCGGGAGGCTCCACCCAGTACTTC
TRBJ1-5 | TRBV4-1 | . | 16 | . | CASSPHTQGFNQPQHF | TGCGCCAGCAGCCCCCATACCCAGGGATTTAATCAGCCCCAGCATTTT
TRBJ2-7 | TRBV7-2 | TRBD1 | 15 | . | CASSLARGRSYEQYF | TGTGCCAGCAGCTTAGCCAGGGGGCGTTCCTACGAGCAGTACTTC
TRBJ2-5 | TRBV5-1 | . | 16 | once | CASSLGGYRVGETQYF | TGCGCCAGCAGCTTGGGAGGGTACAGGGTTGGAGAGACCCAGTACTTC
TRBJ2-7 | TRBV27 | . | 14 | once | CASSFAGTSYEQYF | TGTGCCAGCAGTTTCGCGGGGACGTCCTACGAGCAGTACTTC
TRBJ2-1 | TRBV27 | . | 15 | . | CASSFRSWAYNEQFF | TGTGCCAGCAGTTTTCGGAGTTGGGCCTACAATGAGCAGTTCTTC
TRBJ1-1 | TRBV4-1 | . | 14 | . | CASSQDHRAPEAFF | TGCGCCAGCAGCCAAGATCACAGGGCCCCCGAAGCTTTCTTT
TRBJ2-1 | TRBV7-3 | TRBD1 | 16 | . | CASSPHPGQGHNEQFF | TGTGCCAGCAGCCCTCACCCGGGACAGGGTCACAATGAGCAGTTCTTC
TRBJ1-1 | TRBV30 | TRBD1 | 12 | . | CALTTGVGSAFF | TGTGCCTTAACGACAGGGGTAGGTTCAGCTTTCTTT
TRBJ2-5 | TRBV10-1 | . | 13 | . | CASIPHRQETQYF | TGCGCCAGCATACCGCACAGGCAAGAGACCCAGTACTTC
TRBJ2-1 | TRBV25-1 | . | 14 | . | CASSGVYSYNEQFF | TGTGCCAGCAGTGGAGTTTACTCCTACAATGAGCAGTTCTTC
TRBJ1-4 | TRBV7-6 | . | 15 | . | CASSLSPGHNEKLFF | TGTGCCAGCAGCTTATCACCAGGACATAATGAAAAACTGTTTTTT
TRBJ2-7 | TRBV7-8 | . | 18 | . | CASSLGRSRAGLSYEQYF | TGTGCCAGCAGCCTAGGAAGATCCAGAGCGGGTCTGAGCTACGAGCAGTACTTC
TRBJ1-2 | TRBV4-1 | . | 15 | once | CASSQEGLSDYGYTF | TGCGCCAGCAGCCAAGAGGGGCTATCGGACTATGGCTACACCTTC
TRBJ1-1 | TRBV5-1 | . | 16 | . | CASSRLTQGLGTEAFF | TGCGCCAGCAGTCGCCTCACGCAGGGCCTGGGGACTGAAGCTTTCTTT
TRBJ1-1 | TRBV10-2 | . | 13 | . | CASNQGRGTEAFF | TGCGCCAGCAATCAGGGAAGGGGGACTGAAGCTTTCTTT
TRBJ2-7 | TRBV9 | . | 15 | once | CASSVEQGVIYEQYF | TGTGCCAGCAGCGTAGAACAGGGTGTGATCTACGAGCAGTACTTC
TRBJ2-7 | TRBV2 | . | 13 | . | CASGRLVPYEQYF | TGTGCCAGCGGACGACTAGTTCCCTACGAGCAGTACTTC
TRBJ2-7 | TRBV7-2 | . | 15 | . | CASSLGGTLSYEQYF | TGTGCCAGCAGCTTAGGCGGGACCCTTTCCTACGAGCAGTACTTC
TRBJ1-2 | TRBV5-4 | . | 14 | . | CASSKVGTNYGYTF | TGTGCCAGCAGCAAGGTCGGGACAAACTATGGCTACACCTTC
TRBJ2-7 | TRBV5-1 | TRBD1 | 13 | once | CASSPDRGYEQYF | TGCGCCAGCAGCCCCGACAGGGGTTACGAGCAGTACTTC
TRBJ2-2 | TRBV2 | . | 16 | few | CASRAETGANTGELFF | TGTGCCAGCAGGGCCGAGACAGGAGCGAACACCGGGGAGCTGTTTTTT
TRBJ1-4 | TRBV21-1 | . | 15 | . | CASSKAGQLNEKLFF | TGTGCCAGCAGCAAAGCGGGACAGCTTAATGAAAAACTGTTTTTT
TRBJ2-7 | TRBV5-1 | . | 11 | . | CASSGGGEQYF | TGCGCCAGCAGCGGGGGAGGCGAGCAGTACTTC
TRBJ2-1 | TRBV5-6 | . | 14 | . | CASSLVTEGNEQFF | TGTGCCAGCAGCTTGGTGACAGAAGGCAATGAGCAGTTCTTC
TRBJ2-7 | TRBV6-6 | TRBD2 | 14 | . | CASRGAGSSYEQYF | TGTGCCAGCAGGGGAGCGGGAAGCTCCTACGAGCAGTACTTC
TRBJ2-5 | TRBV9 | . | 15 | . | CASSSRGSSDETQYF | TGTGCCAGCAGCTCACGAGGATCTAGTGACGAGACCCAGTACTTC
TRBJ2-5 | TRBV9 | TRBD1 | 15 | . | CASSGDRGRQETQYF | TGTGCCAGCAGCGGCGACAGGGGGCGCCAAGAGACCCAGTACTTC
TRBJ2-2 | TRBV5-4 | . | 13 | . | CASSLDYTGELFF | TGTGCCAGCAGCTTGGACTACACCGGGGAGCTGTTTTTT
TRBJ2-7 | TRBV5-1 | TRBD2 | 15 | . | CASSPWTSGRDEQYF | TGCGCCAGCAGCCCCTGGACTAGCGGGAGGGACGAGCAGTACTTC
TRBJ2-2 | TRBV9 | . | 15 | once | CASSLTQGVPGELFF | TGTGCCAGCTCCCTAACTCAGGGTGTTCCCGGGGAGCTGTTTTTT
TRBJ2-5 | TRBV4-3 | . | 15 | once | CASSPRMQRAETQYF | TGCGCCAGCAGCCCCAGGATGCAACGAGCCGAGACCCAGTACTTC
TRBJ2-2 | TRBV10-3 | TRBD2 | 13 | . | CASGGFLGGELFF | TGTGCCTCGGGAGGGTTCTTAGGCGGGGAGCTGTTTTTT
TRBJ2-3 | TRBV15 | . | 15 | . | CATSRSSPFTDTQYF | TGTGCCACCAGCAGATCCTCTCCCTTCACAGATACGCAGTATTTT
TRBJ2-7 | TRBV18 | TRBD1 | 17 | . | CASSPSVGGVILDEQYF | TGTGCCAGCTCACCATCGGTAGGGGGCGTGATACTGGACGAGCAGTACTTC
TRBJ1-5 | TRBV12-5 | . | 20 | once | CASGSHLLPTGPDSNQPQHF | TGTGCTAGTGGTTCCCATCTTCTTCCGACAGGCCCCGATAGCAATCAGCCCCAGCATTTT
TRBJ2-2 | TRBV10-3 | TRBD2 | 16 | . | CAILSSGFTNTGELFF | TGTGCCATCCTGTCTAGCGGTTTCACGAACACCGGGGAGCTGTTTTTT
TRBJ1-6 | TRBV4-3 | TRBD1 | 17 | . | CASSQDPTGPTNSPLHF | TGCGCCAGCAGCCAAGACCCGACAGGGCCCACTAATTCACCCCTCCACTTT
TRBJ2-7 | TRBV6-5 | . | 15 | . | CASSQLRDSGYEQYF | TGTGCCAGCAGTCAGCTCCGGGACTCGGGCTACGAGCAGTACTTC
TRBJ2-6 | TRBV14 | . | 16 | . | CARRDSSGSGANVLTF | TGTGCCAGAAGGGACTCGTCGGGATCTGGGGCCAACGTCCTGACTTTC